A single sample gave rise to the 9 T cell receptor beta chains below, sequenced in a study of technical replicates of blood from several donors. Assay used: immunoSEQ multiplex PCR; TCRdb lists only in-frame clones, some missing. The sample contains tens of thousands of clones, 90% to 95% of which appear only once. Sequenced material: T cells isolated from PBMCs. The receptors here all came from a human donor in good health.

The V gene is TRBV7-8, the J gene TRBJ2-2; 15 nucleotides line up with TRBD2. V was clipped by 1 base and J by 4 bases; unmatched bases: 10. Germline V lookup: CDR1 SGHVS, CDR2 FQNEAQ. CDR3 length: 20 amino acids. As DNA, the CDR3 is TGTGCCAGCAGCTTAGTGAAGAAACGGACTAGCGGGAGGGGCACCGGGGAGCTGTTTTTT. Translating gives CASSLVKKRTSGRGTGELFF.

The rearrangement joins TRBV6-6 to TRBJ2-7, with a tentative D call TRBD2 (6 bases). CDR1 and CDR2 from the germline V gene are MNHNY and SVGAGI (reference sequence). Trimming stripped 7 bases from V and 5 bases from J, with 21 bases between. This CDR3 region has 15 residues. Here the CDR3 DNA reads TGTGCCAGCACCTACGGAGGGCAGGGCGAACACGAGCAGTACTTC. Translation gives CASTYGGQGEHEQYF.

The chain recombines TRBV5-1 with TRBJ2-1; 15 bases match TRBD2. The germline CDR1 and CDR2 sequences are SGHRS and YFSETQ. Trimming removed 4 bases from V and 3 bases from J; junction bases left unmatched: 11. The length of the CDR3 is 19 residues. The CDR3 loop is CASSLSIPGLAGGYNEQFF. CDR3 bases: TGCGCCAGCAGCCTATCCATACCGGGACTAGCGGGAGGCTACAATGAGCAGTTCTTC.

The V and J genes are TRBV6-5 and TRBJ1-1; D ambiguous. CDR1 is MNHEY, CDR2 SVGAGI, per germline. Trimming removed 0 bases at V and 5 bases at J, with 10 bases between. CDR3 length: 14 amino acids. CDR3 region: CASSYSRGLTEAFF. The CDR3 nucleotides read TGTGCCAGCAGTTACTCTAGAGGACTGACTGAAGCTTTCTTT.

The chain links TRBV6-6 to TRBJ2-7; 9 bases map to TRBD1. The CDR3 has 15 amino acids. Germline CDR1 and CDR2: MNHNY and SVGAGI (reference sequence). The J segment lost 4 bases and the V segment lost 6 bases, leaving 10 bases of the junction unmatched. This CDR3 reads CASRTNRGRTYEQYF. DNA of the CDR3: TGTGCCAGCAGAACGAACAGGGGGCGTACGTACGAGCAGTACTTC.

This clone was seen once. V gene TRBV4-1 combines with J gene TRBJ2-7, with D tentatively TRBD1 (5 bases). V lost 6 bases and J 2 bases, leaving 11 bases between the germline ends. Germline assignment: CDR1 MGHRA and CDR2 YSYEKL. The CDR3 is 13 amino acids. Written as DNA, the CDR3 is TGCGCCAGCAGTCGACAGATCGCCTACGAGCAGTACTTC. Protein sequence: CASSRQIAYEQYF.

This chain uses TRBV9 with TRBJ1-5, with D perhaps matching TRBD1 (6 bases). V lost 3 bases and J 6 bases, leaving 16 bases between the germline ends. The germline CDR1 and CDR2 sequences are SGDLS and YYNGEE. This CDR3 region has 15 residues. CDR3 bases: TGTGCCAGCAGCGCAGGGACACTAAGTTCTCAGCCCCAGCATTTT. It is translated as CASSAGTLSSQPQHF.

The chain is built from TRBV7-3 and TRBJ1-1, with D uncertain. This CDR3 is built from 13 residues. Germline values: CDR1 SGHTA, CDR2 FQGTGA. Trimming took 4 bases from V and 0 from J, leaving 6 bases between them. CDR3 region: CASSSSVNTEAFF. In DNA form, the CDR3 reads TGTGCCAGCAGCTCCTCAGTGAACACTGAAGCTTTCTTT. Full variable domain (rest looked up from reference TRBV7-3 and TRBJ1-1): GAGVSQTPSNKVTEKGKYVELRCDPISGHTALYWYRQSLGQGPEFLIYFQGTGAADDSGLPNDRFFAVRPEGSVSTLKIQRTERGDSAVYLCASSSSVNTEAFFGQGTRLTVV.

This clone was counted once. The rearrangement links TRBV11-2 to TRBJ2-6; the match to TRBD1 covers 7 bases. The ends lost 7 bases at V and 0 bases at J; junction bases unmatched: 9. The germline gives CDR1 SGHAT, CDR2 FQNNGV. The CDR3 has 17 amino acids. CDR3 nucleotides: TGTGCCAGCATGGGTTTAAAGGGGGCCTCTGGGGCCAACGTCCTGACTTTC. It specifies CASMGLKGASGANVLTF.